The 2 T cell receptor beta chains listed next were all sequenced from one sample in a study of blood T cells in healthy people across ages. Sample-barcoded 5' priming and a J-beta primer mix drove a second PCR of about 7 to 12 cycles. Using its own MiXCR run on the 5' RACE reads, TCRdb lists one record per CDR3 protein. In the table there are around 1,000,000 distinct CDR3 sequences, roughly a quarter of which are singletons. A further study also used this sample, focusing on T cells of mothers and their children.

Sequencing was performed on blood. The receptor source for this set is a girl aged 2 to 9 in good health.

The chain links TRBV29-1 to TRBJ2-4; a weak D match, TRBD2 (6 bases). CDR3 length: 16 residues. The V gene's germline CDR1 is SQVTM and CDR2 ANQGSEA. Trimming removed 0 bases from V and 4 bases from J, with 16 bases in between. CDR3 loop: CSVEDFRGMAKNIQYF. CDR3 coding DNA: TGCAGCGTTGAAGATTTCCGGGGGATGGCGAAAAACATTCAGTACTTC. Variable domain in full (rest from reference TRBV29-1 and TRBJ2-4): SAVISQKPSRDICQRGTSLTIQCQVDSQVTMMFWYRQQPGQSLTLIATANQGSEATYESGFVIDKFPISRPNLTFSTLTVSNMSPEDSSIYLCSVEDFRGMAKNIQYFGAGTRLSVL.

This clonotype was found a few times. The V and J genes are TRBV12-3 or TRBV12-4 and TRBJ2-1, with unresolved D. This CDR3 is 12 amino acids long. Trimming took off 3 bases at V and 9 bases at J, with 9 bases between the two ends. The CDR3 sequence: CASSLEDAEQFF. The CDR3 region has the DNA TGTGCCAGCAGTTTGGAAGACGCTGAGCAGTTCTTC.